The clone carrying this T cell receptor (beta chain) was detected a few times. Its target is not known. MiXCR was run by TCRdb on the reads, yielding one entry per CDR3 protein. The data contain about 600,000 distinct CDR3 sequences, approximately 24% of them singletons. The data were taken from a study of T cell repertoires in cytomegalovirus infection. Overall study: It was the public TCR beta signatures that indicated both CMV infection and matching HLA type.

Overall study results and limits: Within the response measured ex vivo, HLA-C-restricted CMV-specific TCR beta clonotypes were dominant. Cumulative frequency of public TCR beta families picked out carriers of CMV plus the relevant HLA.

The ends lost 5 bases at V and 0 bases at J; junction bases unmatched: 6. This CDR3 comprises 17 residues. CDR1 LGHDT and CDR2 YNNKEL come from the germline V gene (reference sequence). Sequencing was carried out using CD8+ T cells from PBMCs. The sequence was collected from a human donor in good health (CMV status not recorded). Some clones in this sample may be carry-over from other donors' samples. The chain recombines TRBV3-1 with TRBJ2-3; 12 bases fit TRBD2. The CDR3: CASSNRLAGASTDTQYF. The CDR3 bases are TGTGCCAGCAGCAACCGACTAGCGGGGGCCAGCACAGATACGCAGTATTTT.